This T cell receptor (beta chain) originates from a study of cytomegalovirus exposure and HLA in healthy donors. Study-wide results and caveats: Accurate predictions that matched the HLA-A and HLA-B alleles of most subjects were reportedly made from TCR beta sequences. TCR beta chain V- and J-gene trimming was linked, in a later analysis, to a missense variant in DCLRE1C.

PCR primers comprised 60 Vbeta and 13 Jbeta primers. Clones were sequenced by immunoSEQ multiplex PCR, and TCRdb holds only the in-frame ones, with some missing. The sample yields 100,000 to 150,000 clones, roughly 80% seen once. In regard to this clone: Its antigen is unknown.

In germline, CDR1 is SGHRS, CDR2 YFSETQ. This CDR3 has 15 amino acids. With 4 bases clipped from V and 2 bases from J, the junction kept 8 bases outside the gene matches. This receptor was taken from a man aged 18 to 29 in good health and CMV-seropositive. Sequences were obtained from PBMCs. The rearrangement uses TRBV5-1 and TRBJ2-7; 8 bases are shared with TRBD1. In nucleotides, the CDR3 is TGCGCCAGCAGCCCGGACAGGGCCGCCCCCTACGAGCAGTACTTC. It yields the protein CASSPDRAAPYEQYF.